This T cell receptor (beta chain) comes out of a study of cytomegalovirus exposure and HLA in healthy donors. Study-wide results and limits: Later findings reportedly placed an Asian-associated ancestry cluster below the 666-donor mean for N-insertions. Later genetic work tied a missense DCLRE1C variant to beta-chain V and J trimming.

Trimming cost V 8 bases and J 3 bases, with 15 bases left between them. The germline V gene has CDR1 SGHDT and CDR2 YYEEEE. There are 14 residues in the CDR3. In the case of this clone: Its specificity is unknown.

PCR employed 60 Vbeta and 13 Jbeta primers. TCRdb keeps only in-frame clones here, not all; method: immunoSEQ multiplex PCR. The repertoire holds under 200,000 clones, 60% to 80% seen once, with more than 13% in the top ten. The sequencing input was PBMCs. The chain links TRBV5-6 to TRBJ2-1; D unresolved. The receptor was derived from a man over 45 in good health and CMV-seropositive. CDR3 sequence: CASFKENGYNEQFF. The DNA of the CDR3 is TGTGCCAGTTTCAAGGAGAACGGCTACAATGAGCAGTTCTTC.